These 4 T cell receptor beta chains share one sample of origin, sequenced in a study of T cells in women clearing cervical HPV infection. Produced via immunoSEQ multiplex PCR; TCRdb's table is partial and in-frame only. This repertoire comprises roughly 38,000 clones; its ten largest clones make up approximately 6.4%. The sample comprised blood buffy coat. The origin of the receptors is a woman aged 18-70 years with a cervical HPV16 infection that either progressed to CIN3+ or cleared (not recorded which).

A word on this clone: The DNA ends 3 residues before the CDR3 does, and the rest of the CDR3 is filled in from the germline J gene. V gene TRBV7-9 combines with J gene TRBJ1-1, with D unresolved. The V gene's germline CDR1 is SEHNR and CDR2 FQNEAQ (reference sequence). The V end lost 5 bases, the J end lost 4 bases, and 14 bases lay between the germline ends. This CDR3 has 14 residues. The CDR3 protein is CASSPEAGATEAFF. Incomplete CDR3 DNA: TGTGCCAGCAGCCCGGAGGCGGGCGCCACTGAA.

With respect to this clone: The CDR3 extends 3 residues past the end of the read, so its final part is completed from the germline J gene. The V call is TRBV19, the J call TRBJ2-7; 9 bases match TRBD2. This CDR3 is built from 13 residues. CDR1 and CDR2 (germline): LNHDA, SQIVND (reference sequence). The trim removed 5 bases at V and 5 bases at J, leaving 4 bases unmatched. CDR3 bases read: TGTGCCAGTAGTGGGGTAGCGGGAGACGAG. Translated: CASSGVAGDE. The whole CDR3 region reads CASSGVAGDEQYF.

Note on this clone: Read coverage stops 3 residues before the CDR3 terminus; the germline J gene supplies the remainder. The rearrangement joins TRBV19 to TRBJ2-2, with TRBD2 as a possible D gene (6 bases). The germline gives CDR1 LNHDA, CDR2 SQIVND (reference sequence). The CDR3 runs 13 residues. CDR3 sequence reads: CASSPGGGEKLFF. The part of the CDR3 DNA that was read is TGTGCCAGTAGTCCCGGGGGAGGAGAAAAG.

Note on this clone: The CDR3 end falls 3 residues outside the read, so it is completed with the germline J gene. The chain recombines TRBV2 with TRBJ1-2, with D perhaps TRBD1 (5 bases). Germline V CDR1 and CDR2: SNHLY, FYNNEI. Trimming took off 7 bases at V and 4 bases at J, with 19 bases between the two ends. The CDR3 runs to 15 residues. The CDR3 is CASKGRPSSFYGYTF. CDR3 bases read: TGTGCCAGCAAGGGGAGACCCAGTTCCTTCTATGGC. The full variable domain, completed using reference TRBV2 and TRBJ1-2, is EPEVTQTPSHQVTQMGQEVILRCVPISNHLYFYWYRQILGQKVEFLVSFYNNEISEKSEIFDDQFSVERPDGSNFTLKIRSTKLEDSAMYFCASKGRPSSFYGYTFGSGTRLTVV.